The 29 T cell receptor beta chains below come from one sample, sequenced in a study of blood T cell repertoires in COVID-19 (dated by TCRdb to the early 2020s). Library preparation employed the immunoSEQ multiplex PCR assay. This immuneACCESS table, as held by TCRdb, lists in-frame sequences with V and J called but not all clones. Of the missing ones, under half trace to an unresolved V gene in checked studies; the others have no known cause. The sample records 70,000 to 90,000 clones, around four fifths of which are singletons. Of the sample, around 10% is held by the ten largest clones. The sample taken for sequencing was peripheral blood. Receptor source: a human donor in a cohort sampled during active COVID-19.

V is TRBV7-2 and J is TRBJ1-1, with 8 bases identical to TRBD1. Unmatched junction bases numbered 5, after V lost 5 bases and J lost 3 bases. This CDR3 is built from 14 residues. CDR1 is SGHTA, CDR2 FQGNSA, per germline. In nucleotides, the CDR3 is TGTGCCAGCAGCCTCAGGACAGGGCACACTGAAGCTTTCTTT. Its translation is CASSLRTGHTEAFF.

V gene TRBV7-8 combines with J gene TRBJ2-1; 8 positions agree with TRBD1. CDR3 length: 15 amino acids. CDR1 is SGHVS, CDR2 FQNEAQ, per germline. V shed 4 bases, J shed 8 bases, and the junction held 10 bases outside the gene matches. The CDR3 here is CASSSTGTGGYEQFF. The CDR3 DNA reads TGTGCCAGCAGCTCCACCGGGACAGGCGGTTATGAGCAGTTCTTC.

The count of this clone is one. V usage is TRBV5-1 and J usage is TRBJ2-1, with D tentatively TRBD1 (5 bases). CDR1 and CDR2 (germline): SGHRS, YFSETQ. Trimming pared 1 base from V and 8 bases from J, leaving 16 bases between. CDR3 size: 15 residues. CDR3 coding DNA: TGCGCCAGCAGCTTGCAGGGTACGGGTTTCGATGAGCAGTTCTTC. Translated, it gives CASSLQGTGFDEQFF.

The genes are TRBV7-3 and TRBJ1-3; 7 nucleotides agree with TRBD1. The V and J ends lost 5 bases and 2 bases, in that order; junction bases with no gene match: 3. Per germline, CDR1 SGHTA and CDR2 FQGTGA. The CDR3 extends over 14 amino acids. In DNA form, the CDR3 reads TGTGCCAGCAGCCCCACAGGGGCTGGAAACACCATATATTTT. Translation gives CASSPTGAGNTIYF.

This rearrangement joins TRBV18 to TRBJ2-1, with TRBD2 matching over 8 bases. The CDR3 loop spans 15 amino acids. CDR1 is KGHSH, CDR2 LQKENI, per germline. With 3 bases clipped from V and 5 bases from J, the junction kept 6 bases outside the gene matches. The CDR3 sequence is CASSPGAGANNEQFF. In DNA form, the CDR3 reads TGTGCCAGCTCACCTGGAGCGGGAGCCAACAATGAGCAGTTCTTC.

The CDR3 here is CASSPQGFALADTQYF. In DNA form, the CDR3 reads TGTGCCAGCAGTCCACAGGGGTTTGCGTTGGCAGATACGCAGTATTTT. The chain links TRBV7-3 to TRBJ2-3; TRBD1 aligns across 7 bases. With V trimmed by 6 bases and J by 4 bases, 13 bases remained unmatched. The CDR3 is 16 amino acids. CDR1 SGHTA and CDR2 FQGTGA come from the germline V gene.

The J gene is TRBJ1-2, the V gene TRBV18, with TRBD1 identical over 9 bases. This CDR3 has 15 residues. Germline V gene data show CDR1 as KGHSH and CDR2 as LQKENI. J lost 6 bases, V lost 4 bases, and 9 bases had no gene match. The CDR3 sequence is CASSQEQGARDGYTF. CDR3 DNA sequence: TGTGCCAGCTCACAAGAACAGGGGGCGCGCGATGGCTACACCTTC. Combining the CDR3 with reference TRBV18 and TRBJ1-2 gives the whole variable domain NAGVMQNPRHLVRRRGQEARLRCSPMKGHSHVYWYRQLPEEGLKFMVYLQKENIIDESGMPKERFSAEFPKEGPSILRIQQVVRGDSAAYFCASSQEQGARDGYTFGSGTRLTVV.

The chain uses TRBV14 and TRBJ1-2, with 7 bases lining up with TRBD1. V lost 2 bases and J lost 6; bases outside the gene matches: 3. The CDR3 contains 13 residues. Germline V gene data show CDR1 as SGHDN and CDR2 as FVKESK. CDR3 nucleotide sequence: TGTGCCAGCAGCCAACGGAGGGGGCATGGCTACACCTTC. This sequence encodes CASSQRRGHGYTF.

The chain is built from TRBV11-2 and TRBJ1-5; a possible D gene is TRBD1 (5 bases). The CDR3 has 13 amino acids. V was pared by 2 bases and J by 5 bases, with 7 bases between. The germline gives CDR1 SGHAT, CDR2 FQNNGV. CDR3 bases: TGTGCCAGCAGCTTACGGGGGGATCAGCCCCAGCATTTT. Translating gives CASSLRGDQPQHF.

V usage is TRBV2 and J usage is TRBJ1-6, with 10 bases fitting TRBD1. Germline CDR1 is SNHLY and CDR2 is FYNNEI. The CDR3 spans 14 residues. J lost 8 bases, V lost 7 bases, and 5 bases had no gene match. The DNA for the CDR3 is TGTGCCAGCATCGGCGGGACAGGGGATTCACCCCTCCACTTT. Its protein product is CASIGGTGDSPLHF.

The rearrangement joins TRBV6-5 to TRBJ1-5; TRBD1 is a possible D gene (5 bases). Looked up from germline, CDR1 is MNHEY and CDR2 is SVGAGI. This CDR3 contains 14 residues. V was shortened by 7 bases and J by 6 bases, with 16 bases between the two germline ends. The DNA for the CDR3 is TGTGCCAGCAACATCGCGGGGGGGGGTCAGCCCCAGCATTTT. Translation: CASNIAGGGQPQHF.

The chain couples TRBV19 to TRBJ2-1; D is perhaps TRBD1 (6 bases). There are 14 residues in the CDR3. Trimming left V 6 bases short and J 7 bases short, with 16 bases between. Germline assignment: CDR1 LNHDA and CDR2 SQIVND (reference sequence). The chain's CDR3 is CASRQRIDRNEQFF. The CDR3 DNA reads TGTGCCAGTAGGCAACGCATAGACAGGAATGAGCAGTTCTTC.

The rearrangement joins TRBV7-2 to TRBJ2-4, with D perhaps matching TRBD2 (5 bases). The CDR3 contains 14 residues. CDR1 SGHTA and CDR2 FQGNSA come from the germline V gene. V was pared by 1 base and J by 7 bases, with 11 bases between. CDR3 nucleotide sequence: TGTGCCAGCAGCTTAGACGGGGTAGAGAACATTCAGTACTTC. Protein product: CASSLDGVENIQYF.

The gene calls are TRBV19 and TRBJ2-2, with D possibly being TRBD2 (6 bases). Trimming shortened V by 3 bases and J by 5 bases, and 16 bases separated the two germline ends. Germline V gene sequence: CDR1 LNHDA, CDR2 SQIVND (reference sequence). This CDR3 is built from 16 residues. This chain's CDR3 is CASSMAGRQTTGELFF. In DNA, the CDR3 is TGTGCCAGTAGTATGGCGGGGCGCCAAACTACCGGGGAGCTGTTTTTT.

The chain recombines TRBV10-3 with TRBJ2-3, with D tentatively TRBD2 (6 bases). The CDR3 is made up of 15 amino acids. Germline-derived CDR1 and CDR2 are ENHRY and SYGVKD. V was pared by 8 bases and J by 0 bases, with 15 bases between. The CDR3 nucleotides read TGTGCCATCCAAGAACCGGGACTTAGCACAGATACGCAGTATTTT. Protein: CAIQEPGLSTDTQYF.

The rearrangement joins TRBV12-3 or TRBV12-4 to TRBJ1-1; tentatively, D is TRBD1 (5 bases). The V end lost 7 bases, the J end lost 5 bases, and 14 bases lay between the germline ends. The CDR3 length is 13 residues. Here the CDR3 DNA reads TGTGCCAGCACCCAAGGGGCTAGAACTGAAGCTTTCTTT. Protein sequence: CASTQGARTEAFF.

The chain joins TRBV30 to TRBJ1-3; 9 bases align to TRBD1. The CDR3 extends over 14 amino acids. J was trimmed by 2 bases and V by 6 bases; bases with no gene match: 5. Germline V CDR1 and CDR2: GTSNPN, SVGIG (reference sequence). CDR3 in DNA: TGTGCCTGCAAACAGGGGGCTACTGGAAACACCATATATTTT. Protein: CACKQGATGNTIYF. Filled out from reference TRBV30 and TRBJ1-3, the complete variable domain reads SQTIHQWPATLVQPVGSPLSLECTVEGTSNPNLYWYRQAAGRGLQLLFYSVGIGQISSEVPQNLSASRPQDRQFILSSKKLLLSDSGFYLCACKQGATGNTIYFGEGSWLTVV.

The rearrangement joins TRBV15 to TRBJ2-3, with TRBD2 matching 14 bases. Germline V lookup: CDR1 LNHNV, CDR2 YYDKDF (reference sequence). CDR3 length equals 16 residues. The J segment lost 3 bases and the V segment lost 3 bases, leaving 2 bases of the junction unmatched. The CDR3 bases are TGTGCCACCAGCAGCGGACTAGCGGGGGGAACAGATACGCAGTATTTT. This codes for CATSSGLAGGTDTQYF.

J is TRBJ2-3 and V is TRBV28, with 10 nucleotides matching TRBD2. Germline CDR1 MDHEN, CDR2 SYDVKM. The V gene end was trimmed by 2 bases and the J gene end by 14 bases; junction bases not matched to a gene: 10. There are 14 residues in the CDR3. The chain's CDR3 is CASSLLPSSGGRYF. CDR3 nucleotides: TGTGCCAGCAGTTTACTACCCTCTAGCGGGGGCCGGTATTTT.

V gene TRBV19 combines with J gene TRBJ1-4; D might be TRBD1 (6 bases). The CDR3 has 13 residues. The germline V gene has CDR1 LNHDA and CDR2 SQIVND (reference sequence). The V gene lost 5 bases and the J gene lost 7 bases, with 11 bases spanning the gap. This chain's CDR3 is CASSEGGSEKLFF. The CDR3 region has the DNA TGTGCCAGTAGTGAGGGGGGGAGTGAAAAACTGTTTTTT.

In the case of this clone: The junction does not match germline at one end; this may be a read error. The sample contains more than one DNA sequence encoding this CDR3. The gene calls are TRBV3-1 (or the pseudogene TRBV3-2) and TRBJ2-7; the match to TRBD2 covers 9 bases. This CDR3 contains 14 residues. Germline CDR1 and CDR2: LGHDT and YNNKEL (reference sequence). The CDR3, as DNA: TGTGCCAGTAGCCAAGAAGCGGGAGGATGGGAGCAGTACTTC. This sequence encodes CASSQEAGGWEQYF.

The chain couples TRBV6-2 or TRBV6-3 to TRBJ1-5, with D tentatively TRBD1 (6 bases). The germline V gene has CDR1 MNHEY and CDR2 SVGEGT. The CDR3 covers 14 residues. Trimming cost V 5 bases and J 6 bases, with 14 bases left between them. The CDR3 DNA is TGTGCCAGCAGTCCAACAGGGTTGGGTCAGCCCCAGCATTTT. This sequence encodes CASSPTGLGQPQHF.

The gene calls are TRBV4-1 and TRBJ2-3; D ambiguous. The CDR3 spans 14 residues. The germline V gene has CDR1 MGHRA and CDR2 YSYEKL. Trimming stripped 1 base from V and 4 bases from J, with 9 bases between. The CDR3 here is CASSQGYSADTQYF. As DNA, the CDR3 is TGCGCCAGCAGCCAAGGGTACTCGGCAGATACGCAGTATTTT.

This clone appeared a single time. The V call is TRBV6-1, the J call TRBJ2-1; tentatively, D is TRBD2 (5 bases). The CDR3 runs 15 residues. Germline assignment: CDR1 MNHNS and CDR2 SASEGT. The ends were cut back, 3 bases at V and 2 bases at J, with 11 bases in the middle. The CDR3 DNA follows: TGTGCCAGCAGTGAGCAGGACTCTCCCTACAATGAGCAGTTCTTC. This codes for CASSEQDSPYNEQFF.

V and J are TRBV19 and TRBJ2-7; the D gene is possibly TRBD2 (6 bases). The ends were cut back, 3 bases at V and 2 bases at J, with 11 bases in the middle. The CDR3 is made up of 14 amino acids. CDR1 LNHDA and CDR2 SQIVND come from the germline V gene (reference sequence). The CDR3 is CASSIGSGTYEQYF. CDR3 nucleotide sequence: TGTGCCAGTAGTATCGGGAGCGGAACCTACGAGCAGTACTTC. The complete variable domain, with remaining parts taken from reference TRBV19 and TRBJ2-7, reads DGGITQSPKYLFRKEGQNVTLSCEQNLNHDAMYWYRQDPGQGLRLIYYSQIVNDFQKGDIAEGYSVSREKKESFPLTVTSAQKNPTAFYLCASSIGSGTYEQYFGPGTRLTVT.

This chain links TRBV7-9 with TRBJ2-2; no definite D call. V was shortened by 0 bases and J by 5 bases, with 4 bases between the two germline ends. This CDR3 has 13 residues. Germline V gives CDR1 SEHNR, CDR2 FQNEAQ (reference sequence). The CDR3 DNA is TGTGCCAGCAGCTTAGCCAGAACCGGGGAGCTGTTTTTT. Protein sequence: CASSLARTGELFF.

The CDR3 spells CASTPDRESNEQFF. The CDR3, as DNA: TGTGCCAGTACCCCGGACAGGGAAAGCAATGAGCAGTTCTTC. The chain has TRBV19 and TRBJ2-1; TRBD1 matches at 8 bases. J gave up 6 bases and V 7 bases, and 8 bases lay outside the gene matches. CDR3 size: 14 residues. CDR1 and CDR2 from the germline V gene are LNHDA and SQIVND (reference sequence). Together with reference TRBV19 and TRBJ2-1, the CDR3 gives the full variable domain: DGGITQSPKYLFRKEGQNVTLSCEQNLNHDAMYWYRQDPGQGLRLIYYSQIVNDFQKGDIAEGYSVSREKKESFPLTVTSAQKNPTAFYLCASTPDRESNEQFFGPGTRLTVL.

This chain joins TRBV9 and TRBJ2-3, with 7 bases identical to TRBD2. Germline values: CDR1 SGDLS, CDR2 YYNGEE. This CDR3 spans 15 amino acids. The V segment lost 0 bases and the J segment 4 bases; nucleotides outside the gene matches: 5. CDR3 region: CASSVVPTSPDTQYF. As DNA, the CDR3 is TGTGCCAGCAGCGTAGTTCCGACTAGCCCAGATACGCAGTATTTT.

The chain uses TRBV5-1 and TRBJ2-6, with no clear D. The CDR3 runs to 14 residues. Germline CDR1 and CDR2: SGHRS and YFSETQ. The germline V and J ends were trimmed by 0 bases and 2 bases, with 3 bases remaining between them. CDR3 sequence: CASSLGAGANVLTF. The CDR3 DNA reads as TGCGCCAGCAGCTTGGGAGCTGGGGCCAACGTCCTGACTTTC.